This TCR beta chain was observed in a study of blood T cell repertoires in COVID-19. In the study overall: Researchers got acute and convalescent COVID-19 samples from the United States, Italy and Spain.

In the authors' methods: Amplifying reference gene primers gave estimates of nucleated cell counts. Clones were read by immunoSEQ multiplex PCR, and TCRdb kept only the in-frame ones, dropping some. V and J calls and clone size come straight from that table; D and trimming were deduced from the DNA. The table has 390,000 or so clones, more than 80% seen once. CDR1 is SGHNT and CDR2 is YYREEE in the germline V gene (reference sequence). The V gene lost 7 bases and the J gene lost 0 bases, with 17 bases spanning the gap. CDR3 length: 15 residues. The source of this sequence is a woman in her twenties or thirties with active or convalescent COVID-19. The chain joins TRBV5-4 to TRBJ2-7, with D possibly TRBD2 on 6 matching bases. Sequencing was performed on peripheral blood. The chain's CDR3 is CASLGEAGSSYEQYF. The CDR3 bases are TGTGCCAGCCTGGGGGAGGCGGGGAGCTCCTACGAGCAGTACTTC.